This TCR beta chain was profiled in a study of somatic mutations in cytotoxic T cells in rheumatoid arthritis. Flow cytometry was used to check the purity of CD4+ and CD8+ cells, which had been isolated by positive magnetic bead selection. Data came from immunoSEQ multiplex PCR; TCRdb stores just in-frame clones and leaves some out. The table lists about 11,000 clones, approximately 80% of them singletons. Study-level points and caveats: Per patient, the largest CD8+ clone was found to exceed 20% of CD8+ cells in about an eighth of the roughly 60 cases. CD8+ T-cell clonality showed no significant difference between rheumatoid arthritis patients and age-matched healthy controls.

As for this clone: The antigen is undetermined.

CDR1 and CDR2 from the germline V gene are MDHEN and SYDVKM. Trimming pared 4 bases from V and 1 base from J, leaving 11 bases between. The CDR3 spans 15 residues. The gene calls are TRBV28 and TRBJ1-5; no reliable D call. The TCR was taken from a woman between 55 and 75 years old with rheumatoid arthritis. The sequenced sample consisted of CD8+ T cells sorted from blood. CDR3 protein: CASSYPSVSNQPQHF. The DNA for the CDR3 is TGTGCCAGCAGTTATCCTAGCGTAAGCAATCAGCCCCAGCATTTT.